Listed below are T cell receptor beta chains from one sample, sequenced in a study of blood T cell repertoires in COVID-19. TCRdb's table, derived via immunoSEQ multiplex PCR, lists solely in-frame clones and lacks some. The repertoire includes 13,000 or so clones, approximately 91% of them detected once, and 14% sits in the top ten. Sequenced input: peripheral blood. The receptor source for this set is a human donor in a cohort sampled during active COVID-19. Both conserved end residues are part of each CDR3. A D gene is named only where the DNA matches it firmly. Size is omitted from some rows. Given values are once, few, many or a class for expanded clones.

d_call: -; clone_size: -; j_call: TRBJ2-7; v_call: TRBV28; cdr3_aa: CAGSRGVDEQYF; cdr3_nt: TGTGCCGGCTCCAGAGGCGTCGACGAGCAGTACTTC
d_call: -; clone_size: -; j_call: TRBJ2-1; v_call: TRBV6-2/TRBV6-3; cdr3_aa: CASSYGRDTYNEQFF; cdr3_nt: TGTGCCAGCAGTTACGGGCGGGATACCTACAATGAGCAGTTCTTC
d_call: TRBD2; clone_size: -; j_call: TRBJ2-7; v_call: TRBV2; cdr3_aa: CASSEREGFYEQYF; cdr3_nt: TGTGCCAGCAGTGAAAGGGAGGGATTTTACGAGCAGTACTTC
d_call: -; clone_size: -; j_call: TRBJ1-2; v_call: TRBV28; cdr3_aa: CASRPSGPIGGYTF; cdr3_nt: TGTGCCAGCAGACCCTCAGGGCCTATCGGCGGCTACACCTTC
d_call: -; clone_size: -; j_call: TRBJ2-5; v_call: TRBV2; cdr3_aa: CASRDTGFQETQYF; cdr3_nt: TGTGCCAGCAGAGACACAGGGTTCCAAGAGACCCAGTACTTC
d_call: -; clone_size: few; j_call: TRBJ2-6; v_call: TRBV7-8; cdr3_aa: CASSFGRSGANVLTF; cdr3_nt: TGTGCCAGCAGCTTCGGCAGGTCTGGGGCCAACGTCCTGACTTTC
d_call: TRBD1; clone_size: -; j_call: TRBJ1-4; v_call: TRBV24-1; cdr3_aa: CAPGTVNEKLFF; cdr3_nt: TGTGCCCCCGGGACAGTCAATGAAAAACTGTTTTTT
d_call: TRBD1; clone_size: -; j_call: TRBJ1-2; v_call: TRBV7-6; cdr3_aa: CASSLGQGDRYGYTF; cdr3_nt: TGTGCCAGCAGCTTAGGACAGGGAGATCGGTATGGCTACACCTTC
d_call: -; clone_size: few; j_call: TRBJ1-3; v_call: TRBV5-6; cdr3_aa: CASSLGGGNTIYF; cdr3_nt: TGTGCCAGCAGCTTGGGCGGTGGAAACACCATATATTTT
d_call: -; clone_size: -; j_call: TRBJ1-6; v_call: TRBV20-1; cdr3_aa: CSASLSGAWARSPLHF; cdr3_nt: TGCAGTGCTAGTTTATCAGGGGCCTGGGCGCGTTCACCCCTCCACTTT
d_call: -; clone_size: -; j_call: TRBJ2-3; v_call: TRBV7-9; cdr3_aa: CASSNLAEGLADTQYF; cdr3_nt: TGTGCCAGCAGCAATCTAGCAGAGGGACTCGCAGATACGCAGTATTTT
d_call: -; clone_size: -; j_call: TRBJ2-7; v_call: TRBV7-9; cdr3_aa: CASSLQELSGEQYF; cdr3_nt: TGTGCCAGCAGCTTACAAGAGTTGAGCGGCGAGCAGTACTTC
d_call: -; clone_size: once; j_call: TRBJ1-4; v_call: TRBV28; cdr3_aa: CASSLAGGGSEKLFF; cdr3_nt: TGTGCCAGCAGTTTGGCGGGGGGAGGTAGTGAAAAACTGTTTTTT
d_call: -; clone_size: once; j_call: TRBJ2-7; v_call: TRBV28; cdr3_aa: CASSRGQSRVYF; cdr3_nt: TGTGCCAGCAGCCGCGGACAAAGTCGCGTATACTTC
d_call: -; clone_size: once; j_call: TRBJ2-2; v_call: TRBV6-2/TRBV6-3; cdr3_aa: CASSLEDSSTGELFF; cdr3_nt: TGTGCCAGCAGCCTCGAGGACTCGAGCACCGGGGAGCTGTTTTTT
d_call: TRBD1; clone_size: -; j_call: TRBJ2-7; v_call: TRBV5-1; cdr3_aa: CASSLTPDRGGSYEQYF; cdr3_nt: TGCGCCAGCAGCTTGACCCCTGACAGGGGAGGCTCCTACGAGCAGTACTTC
d_call: TRBD1; clone_size: -; j_call: TRBJ2-2; v_call: TRBV5-1; cdr3_aa: CASSMGQTNTGELFF; cdr3_nt: TGCGCCAGCAGCATGGGACAGACAAACACCGGGGAGCTGTTTTTT
d_call: TRBD1; clone_size: -; j_call: TRBJ2-7; v_call: TRBV19; cdr3_aa: CASSPGQAARQYF; cdr3_nt: TGTGCCAGTAGTCCCGGACAGGCGGCGCGGCAGTACTTC
d_call: -; clone_size: -; j_call: TRBJ1-1; v_call: TRBV6-1; cdr3_aa: CASSEWQNTEAFF; cdr3_nt: TGTGCCAGCAGTGAATGGCAGAACACTGAAGCTTTCTTT
d_call: -; clone_size: -; j_call: TRBJ1-5; v_call: TRBV5-4; cdr3_aa: CASSIGDSVQHF; cdr3_nt: TGTGCCAGCAGCATCGGGGACTCAGTCCAGCATTTT
d_call: TRBD2; clone_size: -; j_call: TRBJ2-7; v_call: TRBV28; cdr3_aa: CASSWGQGLAGAEQYF; cdr3_nt: TGTGCCAGCAGTTGGGGCCAAGGACTAGCGGGAGCCGAGCAGTACTTC
d_call: -; clone_size: -; j_call: TRBJ2-1; v_call: TRBV6-2/TRBV6-3; cdr3_aa: CASSYPGRGEQFF; cdr3_nt: TGTGCCAGCAGTTACCCCGGGAGAGGTGAGCAGTTCTTC
d_call: -; clone_size: once; j_call: TRBJ1-5; v_call: TRBV19; cdr3_aa: CASSIASGAGSNQPQHF; cdr3_nt: TGTGCCAGTAGTATAGCCTCAGGGGCAGGAAGCAATCAGCCCCAGCATTTT
d_call: TRBD1; clone_size: -; j_call: TRBJ1-2; v_call: TRBV6-1; cdr3_aa: CASSVTGAVTKIYGYTF; cdr3_nt: TGTGCCAGCAGTGTGACAGGGGCGGTAACTAAAATCTATGGCTACACCTTC
d_call: TRBD1; clone_size: -; j_call: TRBJ2-7; v_call: TRBV2; cdr3_aa: CASTSGTGADEQYF; cdr3_nt: TGTGCCAGCACCTCAGGGACAGGGGCCGACGAGCAGTACTTC
d_call: -; clone_size: -; j_call: TRBJ2-2; v_call: TRBV7-2; cdr3_aa: CASRPRGSANTGELFF; cdr3_nt: TGTGCCAGCAGGCCCAGGGGTTCCGCGAACACCGGGGAGCTGTTTTTT
d_call: -; clone_size: -; j_call: TRBJ2-2; v_call: TRBV5-1; cdr3_aa: CASSDSAGDTGELFF; cdr3_nt: TGCGCCAGCAGCGACAGTGCAGGGGACACCGGGGAGCTGTTTTTT
d_call: TRBD2; clone_size: -; j_call: TRBJ2-1; v_call: TRBV10-3; cdr3_aa: CAISESWTSGRTNNEQFF; cdr3_nt: TGTGCCATCAGTGAGTCTTGGACTAGCGGGAGGACCAACAATGAGCAGTTCTTC
d_call: -; clone_size: -; j_call: TRBJ2-2; v_call: TRBV21-1; cdr3_aa: CASKKTAPPQEYTGELFF; cdr3_nt: TGTGCCAGCAAAAAAACCGCTCCCCCTCAGGAATACACCGGGGAGCTGTTTTTT
d_call: -; clone_size: -; j_call: TRBJ1-3; v_call: TRBV28; cdr3_aa: CASSFTRNTIYF; cdr3_nt: TGTGCCAGCAGTTTCACTAGAAACACCATATATTTT
d_call: -; clone_size: -; j_call: TRBJ1-2; v_call: TRBV20-1; cdr3_aa: CSASLSRGYGYTF; cdr3_nt: TGCAGTGCTAGTCTATCCAGGGGCTATGGCTACACCTTC
d_call: TRBD1; clone_size: -; j_call: TRBJ2-2; v_call: TRBV28; cdr3_aa: CASSPPWTGGTGELFF; cdr3_nt: TGTGCCAGCAGTCCGCCCTGGACAGGGGGTACCGGGGAGCTGTTTTTT
d_call: TRBD1; clone_size: -; j_call: TRBJ1-4; v_call: TRBV19; cdr3_aa: CASRTGSSNEKLFF; cdr3_nt: TGTGCCAGTAGGACAGGGTCATCTAATGAAAAACTGTTTTTT
d_call: TRBD2; clone_size: -; j_call: TRBJ2-1; v_call: TRBV5-1; cdr3_aa: CASSPGGLAGNEQFF; cdr3_nt: TGCGCCAGCAGCCCAGGTGGGCTAGCGGGTAATGAGCAGTTCTTC
d_call: -; clone_size: -; j_call: TRBJ2-2; v_call: TRBV5-1; cdr3_aa: CASSFSLPGASGNTGELFF; cdr3_nt: TGCGCCAGCAGCTTCTCCCTCCCGGGGGCTAGCGGGAACACCGGGGAGCTGTTTTTT
d_call: -; clone_size: -; j_call: TRBJ2-7; v_call: TRBV28; cdr3_aa: CASRQGGIYEQYF; cdr3_nt: TGTGCCAGCAGACAGGGAGGGATCTACGAGCAGTACTTC
d_call: -; clone_size: -; j_call: TRBJ2-6; v_call: TRBV24-1; cdr3_aa: CATSDGGAGANVLTF; cdr3_nt: TGTGCCACCAGTGACGGTGGGGCGGGGGCCAACGTCCTGACTTTC
d_call: TRBD1; clone_size: -; j_call: TRBJ1-1; v_call: TRBV27; cdr3_aa: CASSKDRGSTEAFF; cdr3_nt: TGTGCCAGCAGTAAAGACAGGGGTAGCACTGAAGCTTTCTTT
d_call: TRBD1; clone_size: -; j_call: TRBJ2-2; v_call: TRBV11-2; cdr3_aa: CASSLMRTGDTGELFF; cdr3_nt: TGTGCCAGCAGCTTAATGAGGACAGGGGACACCGGGGAGCTGTTTTTT
d_call: -; clone_size: -; j_call: TRBJ2-2; v_call: TRBV6-2/TRBV6-3; cdr3_aa: CASSQGNTGELFF; cdr3_nt: TGTGCCAGCAGTCAGGGGAACACCGGGGAGCTGTTTTTT
d_call: TRBD1; clone_size: once; j_call: TRBJ1-2; v_call: TRBV28; cdr3_aa: CASTLDRLAPYTF; cdr3_nt: TGTGCCAGCACCTTGGACAGGTTAGCCCCCTACACCTTC
d_call: -; clone_size: -; j_call: TRBJ2-1; v_call: TRBV5-1; cdr3_aa: CASSIQGSNEQFF; cdr3_nt: TGCGCCAGCAGTATACAGGGATCCAATGAGCAGTTCTTC
d_call: TRBD2; clone_size: -; j_call: TRBJ2-7; v_call: TRBV9; cdr3_aa: CASSVMGSGGYEQYF; cdr3_nt: TGTGCCAGCAGCGTAATGGGTAGCGGGGGTTACGAGCAGTACTTC
d_call: TRBD1; clone_size: few; j_call: TRBJ1-2; v_call: TRBV28; cdr3_aa: CASSSGQLLGGYTF; cdr3_nt: TGTGCCAGCAGTTCGGGACAGCTCCTTGGTGGCTACACCTTC
d_call: TRBD2; clone_size: -; j_call: TRBJ2-2; v_call: TRBV5-1; cdr3_aa: CASKGGTSGGELFF; cdr3_nt: TGCGCCAGCAAAGGGGGGACTAGCGGCGGGGAGCTGTTTTTT
d_call: TRBD2; clone_size: -; j_call: TRBJ2-2; v_call: TRBV5-4; cdr3_aa: CASSLTGRADGELFF; cdr3_nt: TGTGCCAGCAGCTTGACCGGGAGGGCGGACGGGGAGCTGTTTTTT
d_call: -; clone_size: -; j_call: TRBJ1-2; v_call: TRBV7-8; cdr3_aa: CASSGHTWNYGYTF; cdr3_nt: TGTGCCAGCAGCGGGCACACTTGGAACTATGGCTACACCTTC
d_call: -; clone_size: -; j_call: TRBJ2-7; v_call: TRBV6-2/TRBV6-3; cdr3_aa: CASSYYRQGGYEQYF; cdr3_nt: TGTGCCAGCAGTTACTACCGGCAGGGCGGCTACGAGCAGTACTTC